Listed below are T cell receptor beta chains from one sample, sequenced in a study of cytomegalovirus exposure and HLA in healthy donors. Assay: immunoSEQ multiplex PCR; the TCRdb copy retains only in-frame clones and omits some. The top ten hold 2% to 2.5% of the sample, which has about 160,000 clones, around nine tenths seen once. The sample taken for sequencing was PBMCs. All receptors come from a woman aged 18-29 years in good health and CMV-seronegative. The CDR3 runs from the conserved cysteine through the conserved F or W. A D gene is named only where the DNA matches it firmly. Clone size is stated in some rows and not others, as once, few, many or a class when expanded.

v_gene: TRBV5-6
j_gene: TRBJ2-7
d_gene: .
abundance: .
CDR3nt: TGTGCCAGCAGCCCCACGCTGGGGGGAGACGAGCAGTACTTC
CDR3aa: CASSPTLGGDEQYF

v_gene: TRBV7-9
j_gene: TRBJ2-7
d_gene: .
abundance: .
CDR3nt: TGTGCCAGCAGCTTATATCACAGTATAGGGGGCGAGCAGTACTTC
CDR3aa: CASSLYHSIGGEQYF

v_gene: TRBV27
j_gene: TRBJ2-2
d_gene: TRBD1
abundance: .
CDR3nt: TGTGCCAGCAGTTTAAACAGGGGGGACACCGGGGAGCTGTTTTTT
CDR3aa: CASSLNRGDTGELFF

v_gene: TRBV29-1
j_gene: TRBJ2-7
d_gene: .
abundance: .
CDR3nt: TGCAGCGTTTCCACCAGGCGCTACGAGCAGTACTTC
CDR3aa: CSVSTRRYEQYF

v_gene: TRBV21-1
j_gene: TRBJ1-1
d_gene: .
abundance: .
CDR3nt: TGTGCCAGCCCGGGGGGGGTGAACACTGAAGCTTTCTTT
CDR3aa: CASPGGVNTEAFF

v_gene: TRBV2
j_gene: TRBJ2-2
d_gene: .
abundance: few
CDR3nt: TGTGCCAGCAGTGAGTCAGGGTCCGGGGAGCTGTTTTTT
CDR3aa: CASSESGSGELFF

v_gene: TRBV11-2
j_gene: TRBJ2-7
d_gene: .
abundance: .
CDR3nt: TGTGCCAGCAGCTTGAGGGTCGCAAACGAGCAGTACTTC
CDR3aa: CASSLRVANEQYF

v_gene: TRBV18
j_gene: TRBJ1-2
d_gene: TRBD1
abundance: .
CDR3nt: TGTGCCAGCTCACTGACCGTGGGACAGGCTAACTATGGCTACACCTTC
CDR3aa: CASSLTVGQANYGYTF

v_gene: TRBV4-1
j_gene: TRBJ2-7
d_gene: TRBD1
abundance: few
CDR3nt: TGCGCCAGCAGCCAAGGAATTGGACAGGGGGCGGGCGAGCAGTACTTC
CDR3aa: CASSQGIGQGAGEQYF

v_gene: TRBV9
j_gene: TRBJ1-3
d_gene: .
abundance: .
CDR3nt: TGTGCCAGCAGCGGGACAGCGACTGGAAACACCATATATTTT
CDR3aa: CASSGTATGNTIYF

v_gene: TRBV5-1
j_gene: TRBJ2-7
d_gene: TRBD2
abundance: .
CDR3nt: TGCGCCAGCAGCTCGGACGGGGGGTCCTACGAGCAGTACTTC
CDR3aa: CASSSDGGSYEQYF

v_gene: TRBV2
j_gene: TRBJ1-1
d_gene: .
abundance: once
CDR3nt: TGTGCCAGCAGTGAAGCTAGGGCAGGGCGGGGCACTGAAGCTTTCTTT
CDR3aa: CASSEARAGRGTEAFF

v_gene: TRBV5-1
j_gene: TRBJ2-7
d_gene: .
abundance: .
CDR3nt: TGCGCCAGCAGCTTGGACGGTTCCTACGAGCAGTACTTC
CDR3aa: CASSLDGSYEQYF

v_gene: TRBV7-9
j_gene: TRBJ2-4
d_gene: TRBD2
abundance: .
CDR3nt: TGTGCCAGCAGCCCAACTAGCGGGGACAATCAAAGGGTGAACATTCAGTACTTC
CDR3aa: CASSPTSGDNQRVNIQYF

v_gene: TRBV2
j_gene: TRBJ1-4
d_gene: .
abundance: .
CDR3nt: TGTGCCAGCAGCCTATCCTCTGCAACTAATGAAAAACTGTTTTTT
CDR3aa: CASSLSSATNEKLFF

v_gene: TRBV10-3
j_gene: TRBJ2-7
d_gene: .
abundance: .
CDR3nt: TGTGCCATCAGGGAATCCGGGACTTCAGACGAGCAGTACTTC
CDR3aa: CAIRESGTSDEQYF

v_gene: TRBV7-8
j_gene: TRBJ2-6
d_gene: .
abundance: .
CDR3nt: TGTGCCAGCAGCTTAGCGGGGGACATCGGCGGGGCCAACGTCCTGACTTTC
CDR3aa: CASSLAGDIGGANVLTF

v_gene: TRBV5-6
j_gene: TRBJ1-2
d_gene: TRBD1
abundance: .
CDR3nt: TGTGCCAGCAGCCCAGACAGGGCCTCCTATGGCTACACCTTC
CDR3aa: CASSPDRASYGYTF

v_gene: TRBV5-4
j_gene: TRBJ1-2
d_gene: .
abundance: .
CDR3nt: TGTGCCAGCAGCTTGGAGGGGAACTATGGCTACACCTTC
CDR3aa: CASSLEGNYGYTF

v_gene: TRBV5-1
j_gene: TRBJ1-1
d_gene: TRBD1
abundance: .
CDR3nt: TGCGCCAGCAGCCGGGACAGGGGCCAGAACACTGAAGCTTTCTTT
CDR3aa: CASSRDRGQNTEAFF

v_gene: TRBV18
j_gene: TRBJ1-1
d_gene: .
abundance: .
CDR3nt: TGTGCCAGCTCACCGGAGGGCGGTGAAGCTTTCTTT
CDR3aa: CASSPEGGEAFF

v_gene: TRBV19
j_gene: TRBJ1-2
d_gene: .
abundance: .
CDR3nt: TGTGCCAGTAGAGGGGGTCGAGAATCGTATGGCTACACCTTC
CDR3aa: CASRGGRESYGYTF

v_gene: TRBV13
j_gene: TRBJ2-7
d_gene: .
abundance: once
CDR3nt: TGTGCCAGCAGCTTAGTTTCGGTCTCCTACGAGCAGTACTTC
CDR3aa: CASSLVSVSYEQYF

v_gene: TRBV27
j_gene: TRBJ2-6
d_gene: .
abundance: .
CDR3nt: TGTGCCAGCAGTTTATCGGCTGCTGGGGCCAACGTCCTGACTTTC
CDR3aa: CASSLSAAGANVLTF

v_gene: TRBV19
j_gene: TRBJ2-7
d_gene: .
abundance: .
CDR3nt: TGTGCCAGTAGTATGAATGACCGAGCGGCCTACGAGCAGTACTTC
CDR3aa: CASSMNDRAAYEQYF